This T cell receptor (beta chain) is from a study of T cells in localized non-small cell lung cancer (dated by TCRdb to 2020 to 2021). About the full investigation: T cell repertoires of 200 to 250 early-stage NSCLC patients were analyzed, with tumors being compared against uninvolved tumor-adjacent lungs. All 240 or so NSCLC patients in the cohort were treatment-naive and had localized lung tumors that were resected. A mean age of around 66 years was recorded for the NSCLC patients, of whom roughly 130 were male and more than 85 were female.

The immunoSEQ Assay was used to sequence TCR beta CDR3 regions from DNA. The study's own analysis went as follows. To compute T cell density, TCR beta template counts were normalized to usable DNA, which was estimated by amplifying housekeeping genes. Richness was estimated with the preseqR package, extrapolating to 400,000 templates for PBMC samples and 120,000 templates for tissue samples. Clonality was taken to be one minus Pielou's evenness. Differential abundance testing on productive amino-acid clonotypes, with a minimum total count of 5 and an alpha of 0.1, was used to identify tissue-enriched TCRs. The Jaccard Index and the Morisita Overlap Index were used to measure how much the repertoires overlapped between compartments. TCR beta CDR3s were clustered by GLIPH together with public tetramer-defined viral CDR3s, and at least three viral sequences plus V-gene enrichment were required for viral motifs. TCRdb took this table from immuneACCESS and kept in-frame rearrangements with V and J called. Such tables lack part of the clones; where checked against another copy, unresolved V genes explain under half of the gap, and the rest is unexplained. For V, J and clone size, that table is used; D and trimming come from the DNA. The sample table contains tens of thousands of clones; only one count was recorded for roughly 87% of them. Of the sample, more than 14% is held by the ten largest clones.

At diagnosis, tumor, uninvolved tumor-adjacent lung and peripheral blood were collected and then preserved as a mix of FFPE and fresh-frozen material. For TCR repertoire profiling, blood samples were analyzed in the form of peripheral blood mononuclear cells. This clone has just one count. There is no known antigen for this receptor. No base qualities exist here, and no much larger clone lies one base off it. For CDR1 and CDR2, the germline V gene (reference sequence) lists LNHNV and YYDKDF. The CDR3 numbers 12 residues from cysteine through phenylalanine. This entry keeps only the CDR3 DNA: 36 bases, framed from base 1. V sheds 0 bases and J sheds 6 bases, leaving 6 bases between their ends. The full study reports these points: Uninvolved tumor-adjacent lung showed the highest T cell clonality, higher than tumor, which suggests more focused antigenic responses in the uninvolved tumor-adjacent lung. Since the design was exploratory, TCR variables were selected using unadjusted p-values with no false-discovery rate correction. Because multi-region tumor sequencing was not done, intratumor heterogeneity could not be ruled out. A median of around 62 of the top 100 tumor clones turned up in the paired uninvolved adjacent lung, and roughly 30 of those clones also ranked among the top 100 of that same adjacent lung. Higher blood T cell density associated with longer overall survival, while higher adjacent-lung clonality associated with shorter survival.

The starting material was peripheral blood, obtained before any cancer treatment. In this chain, TRBV15 is recombined with TRBJ2-7, with the D gene not confidently named. The receptor's source is a man aged 35-75 years with stage I squamous cell lung carcinoma. The nucleotide sequence reads as follows: TGTGCCACCAGCAGAGATGGGATCGAGCAGTACTTC. Its translation reads: CATSRDGIEQYF.